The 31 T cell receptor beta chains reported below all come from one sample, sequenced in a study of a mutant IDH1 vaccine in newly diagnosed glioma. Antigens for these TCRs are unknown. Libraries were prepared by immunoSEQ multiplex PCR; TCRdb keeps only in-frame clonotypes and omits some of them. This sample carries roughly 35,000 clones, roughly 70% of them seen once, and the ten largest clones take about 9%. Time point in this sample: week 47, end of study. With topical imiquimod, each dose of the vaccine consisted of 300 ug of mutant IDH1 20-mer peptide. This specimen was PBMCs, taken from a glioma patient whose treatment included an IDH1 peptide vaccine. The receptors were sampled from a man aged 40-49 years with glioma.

CDR3 bases: TGTGCCAGCATGGCAGGGACCTACAATGAGCAGTTCTTC. Its protein is CASMAGTYNEQFF. V usage is TRBV2 and J usage is TRBJ2-1; D may be TRBD1 (5 bases). Trimming took off 7 bases at V and 2 bases at J, with 9 bases between the two ends. The CDR3 has 13 amino acids. The germline V gene encodes CDR1 SNHLY and CDR2 FYNNEI.

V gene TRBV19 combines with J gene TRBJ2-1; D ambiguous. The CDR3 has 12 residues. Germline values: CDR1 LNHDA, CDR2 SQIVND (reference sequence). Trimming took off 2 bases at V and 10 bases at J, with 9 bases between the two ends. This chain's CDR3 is CASSIRPREQFF. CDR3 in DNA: TGTGCCAGTAGTATAAGGCCCAGAGAGCAGTTCTTC.

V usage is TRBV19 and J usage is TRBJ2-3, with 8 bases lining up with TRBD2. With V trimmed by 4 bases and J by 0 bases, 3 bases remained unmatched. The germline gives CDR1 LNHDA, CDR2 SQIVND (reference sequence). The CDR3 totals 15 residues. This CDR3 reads CASSTRLASTDTQYF. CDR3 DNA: TGTGCCAGTAGTACCCGACTAGCGAGCACAGATACGCAGTATTTT.

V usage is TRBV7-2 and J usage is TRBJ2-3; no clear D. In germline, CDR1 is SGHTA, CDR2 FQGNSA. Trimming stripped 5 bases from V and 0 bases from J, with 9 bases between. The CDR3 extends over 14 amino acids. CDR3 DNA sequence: TGTGCCAGCAGCGCCTTCACTAGCACAGATACGCAGTATTTT. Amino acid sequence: CASSAFTSTDTQYF.

CDR3 DNA: TGTGCCAGTACCCCTGGCGACTCTAATGAAAAACTGTTTTTT. This encodes CASTPGDSNEKLFF. This rearrangement joins TRBV19 to TRBJ1-4; no reliable D call. The V gene's germline CDR1 is LNHDA and CDR2 SQIVND (reference sequence). This CDR3 comprises 14 residues. Trimming removed 7 bases from V and 3 bases from J, with 12 bases in between.

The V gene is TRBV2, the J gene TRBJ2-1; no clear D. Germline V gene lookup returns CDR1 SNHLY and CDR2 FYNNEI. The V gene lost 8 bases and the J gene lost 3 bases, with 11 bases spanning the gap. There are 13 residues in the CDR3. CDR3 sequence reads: CASGQLVYNEQFF. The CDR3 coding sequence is TGTGCCAGCGGCCAGCTGGTCTACAATGAGCAGTTCTTC.

CDR3 coding DNA: TGCGCCAGCCGAGCGGGGAGGTGGGGCGAGCAGTACTTC. It codes for CASRAGRWGEQYF. The gene calls are TRBV10-2 and TRBJ2-5; 7 nucleotides match TRBD2. TRBJ2-7 matches the DNA end more closely, so the J call is doubtful. Germline V gene lookup returns CDR1 WSHSY and CDR2 SAAADI. The CDR3 consists of 13 residues.

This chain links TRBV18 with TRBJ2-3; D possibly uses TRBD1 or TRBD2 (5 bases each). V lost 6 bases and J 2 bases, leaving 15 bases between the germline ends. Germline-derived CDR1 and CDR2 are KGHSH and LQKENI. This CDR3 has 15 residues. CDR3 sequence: CASSPSGPNTDTQYF. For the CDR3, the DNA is TGTGCCAGCTCCCCATCGGGACCCAACACAGATACGCAGTATTTT.

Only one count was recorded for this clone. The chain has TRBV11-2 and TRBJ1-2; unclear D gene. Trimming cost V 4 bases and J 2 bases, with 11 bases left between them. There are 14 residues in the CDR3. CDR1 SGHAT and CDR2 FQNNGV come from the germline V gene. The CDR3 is CASSSTAGNYGYTF. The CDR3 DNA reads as TGTGCCAGCAGCTCAACCGCAGGAAACTATGGCTACACCTTC.

The chain's CDR3 is CASIIGSGSEQFF. As DNA, the CDR3 is TGCGCCAGCATAATCGGGAGTGGTAGTGAGCAGTTCTTC. This chain connects TRBV10-2 to TRBJ2-1; a weak D match, TRBD2 (6 bases). Germline CDR1 is WSHSY and CDR2 is SAAADI. V lost 7 bases and J lost 9, with 16 bases in between. CDR3 size: 13 residues.

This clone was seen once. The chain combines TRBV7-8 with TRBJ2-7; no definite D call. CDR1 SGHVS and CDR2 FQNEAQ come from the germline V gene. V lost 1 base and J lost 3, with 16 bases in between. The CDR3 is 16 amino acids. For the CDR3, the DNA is TGTGCCAGCAGCTTAGGACTGAGGACGCCGGACTACGAGCAGTACTTC. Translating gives CASSLGLRTPDYEQYF.

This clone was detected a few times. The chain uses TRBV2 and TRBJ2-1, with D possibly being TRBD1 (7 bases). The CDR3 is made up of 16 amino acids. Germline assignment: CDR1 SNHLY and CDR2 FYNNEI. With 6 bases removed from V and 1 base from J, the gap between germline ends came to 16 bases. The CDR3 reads CASSLSQGRSYNEQFF. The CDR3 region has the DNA TGTGCCAGCAGCCTTTCACAGGGGAGGTCCTACAATGAGCAGTTCTTC.

The CDR3 nucleotides are TGTGCCAGCAGCCCGGGGCTAGCGGGAATACCGCAAGAGACCCAGTACTTC. It specifies CASSPGLAGIPQETQYF. The chain has TRBV5-4 and TRBJ2-5, with 9 nucleotides matching TRBD2. The V and J ends lost 4 bases and 2 bases, in that order; junction bases with no gene match: 12. The CDR3 sequence is 17 residues long. The germline CDR1 and CDR2 sequences are SGHNT and YYREEE (reference sequence).

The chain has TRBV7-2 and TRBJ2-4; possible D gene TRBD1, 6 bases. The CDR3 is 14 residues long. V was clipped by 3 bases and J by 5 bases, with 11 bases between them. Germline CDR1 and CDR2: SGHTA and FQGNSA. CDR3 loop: CASSFKGGENIQYF. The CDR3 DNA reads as TGTGCCAGCAGCTTCAAAGGGGGAGAAAACATTCAGTACTTC.

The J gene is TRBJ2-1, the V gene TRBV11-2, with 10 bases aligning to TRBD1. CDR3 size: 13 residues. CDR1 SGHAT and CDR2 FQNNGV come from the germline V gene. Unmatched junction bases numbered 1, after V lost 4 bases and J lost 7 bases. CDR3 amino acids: CASSWGQGNEQFF. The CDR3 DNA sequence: TGTGCCAGCAGCTGGGGACAGGGGAATGAGCAGTTCTTC.

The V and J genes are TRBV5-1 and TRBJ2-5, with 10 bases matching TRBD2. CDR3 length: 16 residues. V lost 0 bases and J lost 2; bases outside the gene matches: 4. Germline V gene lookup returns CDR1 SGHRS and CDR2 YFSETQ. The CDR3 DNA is TGCGCCAGCAGCTTGGCCCCTAGCGGGAGTCAAGAGACCCAGTACTTC. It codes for CASSLAPSGSQETQYF.

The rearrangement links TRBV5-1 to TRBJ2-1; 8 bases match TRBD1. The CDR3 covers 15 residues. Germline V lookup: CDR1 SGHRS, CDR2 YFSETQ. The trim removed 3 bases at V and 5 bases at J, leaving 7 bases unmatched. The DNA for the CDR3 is TGCGCCAGCAGCTCCTCCGGGACAGGTAACAATGAGCAGTTCTTC. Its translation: CASSSSGTGNNEQFF. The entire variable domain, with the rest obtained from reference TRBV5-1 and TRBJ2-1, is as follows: KAGVTQTPRYLIKTRGQQVTLSCSPISGHRSVSWYQQTPGQGLQFLFEYFSETQRNKGNFPGRFSGRQFSNSRSEMNVSTLELGDSALYLCASSSSGTGNNEQFFGPGTRLTVL.

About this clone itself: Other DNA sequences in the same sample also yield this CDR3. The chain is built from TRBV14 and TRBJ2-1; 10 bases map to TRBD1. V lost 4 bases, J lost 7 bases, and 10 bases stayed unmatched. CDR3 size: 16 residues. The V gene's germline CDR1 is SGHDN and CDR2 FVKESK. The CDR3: CASSLLGQGRGNEQFF. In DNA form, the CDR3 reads TGTGCCAGCAGCCTATTGGGACAGGGGAGGGGAAATGAGCAGTTCTTC.

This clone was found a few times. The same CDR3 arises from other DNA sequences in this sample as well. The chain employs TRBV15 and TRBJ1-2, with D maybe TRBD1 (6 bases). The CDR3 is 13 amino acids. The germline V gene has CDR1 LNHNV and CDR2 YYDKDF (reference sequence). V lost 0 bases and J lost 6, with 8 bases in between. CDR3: CATSREEGDGYTF. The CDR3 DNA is TGTGCCACCAGCAGAGAGGAGGGGGATGGCTACACCTTC.

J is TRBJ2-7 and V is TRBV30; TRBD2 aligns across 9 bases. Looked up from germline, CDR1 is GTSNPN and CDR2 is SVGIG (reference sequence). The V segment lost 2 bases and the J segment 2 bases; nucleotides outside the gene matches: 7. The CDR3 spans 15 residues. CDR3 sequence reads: CAWSPGLAPPYEQYV. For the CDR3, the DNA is TGTGCCTGGAGTCCGGGACTAGCACCCCCCTACGAGCAGTACGTC.

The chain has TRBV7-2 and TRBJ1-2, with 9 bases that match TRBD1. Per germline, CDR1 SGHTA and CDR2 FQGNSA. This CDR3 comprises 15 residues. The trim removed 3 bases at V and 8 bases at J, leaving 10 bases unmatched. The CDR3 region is CASSFSGQGRNGYTF. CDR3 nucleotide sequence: TGTGCCAGCAGCTTTAGTGGACAGGGGAGGAACGGCTACACCTTC.

CDR3 nucleotides: TGTGCCAGCAGCTCGGGACCCCTACACTTCCCCGAAGCTTTCTTT. It encodes CASSSGPLHFPEAFF. The V gene is TRBV5-6, the J gene TRBJ1-1; a weak D match, TRBD1 (5 bases). Trimming removed 3 bases at V and 8 bases at J, with 20 bases between. CDR3 length: 15 residues. From germline, CDR1 is SGHDT and CDR2 YYEEEE. Full variable domain (outside the CDR3, taken from reference TRBV5-6 and TRBJ1-1): DAGVTQSPTHLIKTRGQQVTLRCSPKSGHDTVSWYQQALGQGPQFIFQYYEEEERQRGNFPDRFSGHQFPNYSSELNVNALLLGDSALYLCASSSGPLHFPEAFFGQGTRLTVV.

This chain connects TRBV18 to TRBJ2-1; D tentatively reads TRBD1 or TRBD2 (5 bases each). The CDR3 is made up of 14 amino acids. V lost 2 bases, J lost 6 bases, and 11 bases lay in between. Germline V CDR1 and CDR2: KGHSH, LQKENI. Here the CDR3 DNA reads TGTGCCAGCTCACCAAAGGCAGGGAGCAATGAGCAGTTCTTC. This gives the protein CASSPKAGSNEQFF.

The CDR3 protein is CASKGQGLYEQYF. CDR3 DNA sequence: TGTGCCAGCAAGGGACAGGGCCTGTACGAGCAGTACTTC. The genes are TRBV6-1 and TRBJ2-7; 9 bases line up with TRBD1. The trim removed 7 bases at V and 4 bases at J, leaving 5 bases unmatched. This CDR3 contains 13 residues. CDR1 and CDR2 (germline): MNHNS, SASEGT.

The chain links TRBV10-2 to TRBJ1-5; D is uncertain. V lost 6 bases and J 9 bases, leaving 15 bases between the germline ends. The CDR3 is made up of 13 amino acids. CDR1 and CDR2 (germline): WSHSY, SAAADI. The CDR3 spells CASSQVAGWPQHF. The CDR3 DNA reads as TGCGCCAGCAGCCAAGTCGCAGGTTGGCCCCAGCATTTT.

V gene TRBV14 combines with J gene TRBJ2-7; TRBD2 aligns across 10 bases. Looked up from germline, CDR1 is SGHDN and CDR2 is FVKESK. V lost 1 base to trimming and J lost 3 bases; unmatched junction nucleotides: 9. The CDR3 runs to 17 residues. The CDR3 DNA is TGTGCCAGCAGCCAAGGGGCTAGCGGGAGTGAAGTCTACGAGCAGTACGTC. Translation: CASSQGASGSEVYEQYV.

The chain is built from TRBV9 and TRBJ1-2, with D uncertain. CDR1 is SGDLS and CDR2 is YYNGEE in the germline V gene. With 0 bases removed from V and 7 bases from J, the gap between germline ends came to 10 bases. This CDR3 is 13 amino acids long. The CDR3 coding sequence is TGTGCCAGCAGCGTAGACCAAGCGGGTGGCTACACCTTC. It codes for CASSVDQAGGYTF.

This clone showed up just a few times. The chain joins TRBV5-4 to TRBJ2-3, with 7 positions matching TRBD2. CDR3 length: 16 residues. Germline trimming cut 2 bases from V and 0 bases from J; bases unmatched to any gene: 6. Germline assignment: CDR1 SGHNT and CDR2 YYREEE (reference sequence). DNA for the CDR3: TGTGCCAGCAGCTTTATAGGGAGGGCCAGCACAGATACGCAGTATTTT. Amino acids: CASSFIGRASTDTQYF.

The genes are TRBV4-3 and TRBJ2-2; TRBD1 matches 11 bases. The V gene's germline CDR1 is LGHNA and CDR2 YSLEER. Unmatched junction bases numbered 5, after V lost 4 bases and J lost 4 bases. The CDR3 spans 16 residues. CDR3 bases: TGCGCCAGCAGCCTCCGGACAGGGGGCGGCACCGGGGAGCTGTTTTTT. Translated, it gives CASSLRTGGGTGELFF.

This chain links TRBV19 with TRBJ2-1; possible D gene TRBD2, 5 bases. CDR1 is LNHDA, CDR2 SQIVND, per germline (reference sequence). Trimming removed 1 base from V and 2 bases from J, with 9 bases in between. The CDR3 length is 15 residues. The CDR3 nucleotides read TGTGCCAGTAGTATAGTCAGCGGTCCCTACAATGAGCAGTTCTTC. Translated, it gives CASSIVSGPYNEQFF.

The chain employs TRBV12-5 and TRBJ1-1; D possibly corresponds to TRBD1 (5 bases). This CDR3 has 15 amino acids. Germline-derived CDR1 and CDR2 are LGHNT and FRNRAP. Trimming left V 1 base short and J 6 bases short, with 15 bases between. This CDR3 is CASGLAGARIPEAFF. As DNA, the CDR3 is TGTGCTAGTGGTTTGGCCGGGGCAAGGATCCCTGAAGCTTTCTTT.